Given below is one T cell receptor (beta chain) in context. Unique molecular identifiers featured in how the TCRbeta library was prepared. TCRdb redid the calling of the PCR reads with MiXCR, one entry per CDR3 protein. This table has 450,000 to 550,000 distinct CDR3 sequences, more than 9.5% appearing once. The CDR3 consists of 13 residues. Germline V gene data show CDR1 as SGHTA and CDR2 as FQGNSA. Trimming cost V 5 bases and J 8 bases; bases outside gene matches: 8. This specimen comes from a study of T-cell reconstitution after alpha-beta-depleted transplantation in children. This TCR came from a female patient younger than 10 who had a stem cell transplant for aplastic anemia, so the T cells may come from the graft donor. The chain combines TRBV7-2 with TRBJ1-1; 7 bases map to TRBD1. The sequenced sample was PBMCs, mostly from graft donor cells, obtained 180 days after TCRalphabeta/CD19-depleted stem cell transplant. DNA for the CDR3: TGTGCCAGCAGCCCCACCGACAGGGCAGAAGCTTTCTTT. This gives the protein CASSPTDRAEAFF.